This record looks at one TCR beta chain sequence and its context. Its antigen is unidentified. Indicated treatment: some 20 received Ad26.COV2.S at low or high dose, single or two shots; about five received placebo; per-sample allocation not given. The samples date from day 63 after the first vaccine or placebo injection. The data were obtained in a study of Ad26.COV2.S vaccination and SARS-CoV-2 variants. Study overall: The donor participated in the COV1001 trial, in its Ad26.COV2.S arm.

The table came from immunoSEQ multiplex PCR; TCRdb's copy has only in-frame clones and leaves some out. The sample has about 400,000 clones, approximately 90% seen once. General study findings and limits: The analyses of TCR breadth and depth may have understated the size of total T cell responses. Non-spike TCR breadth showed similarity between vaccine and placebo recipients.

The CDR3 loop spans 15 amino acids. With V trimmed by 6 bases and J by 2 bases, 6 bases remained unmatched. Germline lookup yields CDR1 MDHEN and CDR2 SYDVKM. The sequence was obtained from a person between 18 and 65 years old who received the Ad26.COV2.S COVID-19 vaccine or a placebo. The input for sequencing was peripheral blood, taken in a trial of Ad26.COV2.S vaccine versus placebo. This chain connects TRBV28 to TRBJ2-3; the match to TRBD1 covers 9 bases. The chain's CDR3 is CASSYGTGPTDTQYF. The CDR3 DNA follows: TGTGCCAGCAGCTATGGGACAGGGCCCACAGATACGCAGTATTTT.